This T cell receptor beta chain was sequenced in a study of blood T cell repertoires in COVID-19. Study-level information: Nucleic acid was either cDNA or gDNA, and it came from T cells, B-cell-depleted T cells, or PBMCs.

Those who participated ranged in age from about 18 to 89 years and resided in some 24 US areas. Cohorts were determined from participant-reported clinical history. Libraries were prepared by immunoSEQ multiplex PCR; TCRdb keeps only in-frame clonotypes and omits some of them. Of about 170,000 clones in the sample, around 88% are singletons; the top ten hold about 4%. Germline CDR1 is SGHTA and CDR2 is FQGTGA. The CDR3 totals 15 residues. V dropped 3 bases and J dropped 0; count of bases not matched to a gene: 2. The TCR originated in a woman aged 50 to 65 in a cohort exposed to, infected with or recovered from COVID-19 (not recorded which). The sample taken for sequencing was PBMCs or T cells enriched from blood (not recorded which). The J gene is TRBJ2-7, the V gene TRBV7-3, with 10 bases matching TRBD2. The DNA of the CDR3 is TGTGCCAGCAGCTTTCTAGCGGGAGACTCCTACGAGCAGTACTTC. The encoded protein is CASSFLAGDSYEQYF. Together with reference TRBV7-3 and TRBJ2-7, the CDR3 gives the full variable domain: GAGVSQTPSNKVTEKGKYVELRCDPISGHTALYWYRQSLGQGPEFLIYFQGTGAADDSGLPNDRFFAVRPEGSVSTLKIQRTERGDSAVYLCASSFLAGDSYEQYFGPGTRLTVT.